Sequencing of this T cell receptor beta chain was carried out in a study of technical replicates of blood from a few donors. Sequencing used immunoSEQ multiplex PCR; TCRdb keeps in-frame clones, though not all of them. The sample includes 65,000 to 75,000 clones, approximately 83% seen only once; the top ten take around 5.1%. The germline CDR1 and CDR2 sequences are SGDLS and YYNGEE. The junction had 10 bases not matched to a gene; V was cut back by 4 bases and J by 3 bases. The CDR3 loop spans 15 amino acids. The chain employs TRBV9 and TRBJ2-7; TRBD2 aligns across 7 bases. This sequence was found in a human donor in good health. Some clones in this sample may be carry-over from other donors' samples. Sequencing used PBMCs. The CDR3 sequence is CASSPGTTLYYEQYF. The CDR3 DNA reads TGTGCCAGCAGCCCAGGGACTACTCTTTACTACGAGCAGTACTTC.